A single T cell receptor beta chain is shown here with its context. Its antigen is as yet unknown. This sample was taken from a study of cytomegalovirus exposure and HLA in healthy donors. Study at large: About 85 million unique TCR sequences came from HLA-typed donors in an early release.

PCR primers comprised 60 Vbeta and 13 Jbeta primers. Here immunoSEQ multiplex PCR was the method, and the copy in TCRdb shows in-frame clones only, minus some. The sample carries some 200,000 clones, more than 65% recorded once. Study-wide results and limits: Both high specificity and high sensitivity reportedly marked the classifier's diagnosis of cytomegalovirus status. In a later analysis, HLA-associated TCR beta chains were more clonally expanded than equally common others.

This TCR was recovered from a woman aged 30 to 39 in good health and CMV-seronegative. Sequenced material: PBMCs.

In DNA, the CDR3 is TGCGCCAGCAGCCAGGGCTACGAGCAGTACTTC. Its protein is CASSQGYEQYF. The rearrangement uses TRBV5-1 and TRBJ2-7; tentatively, D is TRBD1 (5 bases). V was pared by 4 bases and J by 3 bases, with 5 bases between. Looked up from germline, CDR1 is SGHRS and CDR2 is YFSETQ. The CDR3 loop spans 11 amino acids. The whole variable domain, remainder taken from reference TRBV5-1 and TRBJ2-7, is KAGVTQTPRYLIKTRGQQVTLSCSPISGHRSVSWYQQTPGQGLQFLFEYFSETQRNKGNFPGRFSGRQFSNSRSEMNVSTLELGDSALYLCASSQGYEQYFGPGTRLTVT.